These T cell receptor beta chains were read from a single sample in a study of T-cell memory formation after mild COVID-19. Each CDR3 protein is one row after TCRdb ran MiXCR on the 5' RACE reads. The table shows about half a million distinct CDR3 sequences, with around a sixth occurring only once. Sequencing used PBMCs or a T cell subset sorted from them (not recorded which). These receptors were obtained from an adult woman who had mild COVID-19 (a few samples of this study predate the infection). Cell type and time point are not known. Each CDR3 is given without its conserved first and last residue.

TRBV5-1,TRBJ2-7,ASSPGGGGRTYEQY
TRBV5-1,TRBJ2-2,ASSHPLGQGKTGELF
TRBV5-1,TRBJ1-2,ASSLEGAQDGYT
TRBV10-3,TRBJ2-5,AISSSGRAEETQY
TRBV7-9,TRBJ2-3,ASLQGRDTQY
TRBV20-1,TRBJ2-7,SARDPTVDPYEQY
TRBV6-2/TRBV6-3,TRBJ2-1,ASKNLAGGHNEQF
TRBV7-2,TRBJ1-5,ASSFGDRVGQPQH
TRBV6-5,TRBJ2-7,ASRRDRGLYEQY
TRBV20-1,TRBJ2-5,SAMAPGRGLQTQY
TRBV9,TRBJ2-7,ASSVASLTSEQY
TRBV4-3,TRBJ1-2,ASSHGVDVFGYT
TRBV4-3,TRBJ1-1,ASSQDSRNTEAF
TRBV5-1,TRBJ2-1,ASSLGAGGNNEQF
TRBV3-1,TRBJ2-3,ASSQDTSYGAFTDTQY
TRBV7-3,TRBJ2-3,ASSPESGGAQY
TRBV20-1,TRBJ2-7,SARQGGYEQY
TRBV6-6,TRBJ1-5,ASSNRVLNQPQH
TRBV27,TRBJ1-1,ATARRWDTEAF
TRBV7-2,TRBJ1-3,ASSSPGQGTGNTIY
TRBV18,TRBJ2-7,ASSPHRDIREQY
TRBV9,TRBJ1-3,ASSVVGGIGTVGNTIY
TRBV12-3/TRBV12-4,TRBJ2-1,ASSIAGGYNEQF
TRBV12-5,TRBJ2-3,ASGTNSRAPSTDTQY
TRBV24-1,TRBJ2-1,ATGSQGKSPNSYNEQF
TRBV6-5,TRBJ2-7,ATIAGGYSYEQY
TRBV5-1,TRBJ2-1,ASNPGQSTGNEQF
TRBV7-3,TRBJ2-3,ASSLGLRNTDTQY
TRBV27,TRBJ2-5,ASSSTRDSIQETQY
TRBV12-3/TRBV12-4,TRBJ2-4,ASRGSLQLTKNIQY
TRBV12-3/TRBV12-4,TRBJ1-5,ASSPGQNQPQH
TRBV7-8,TRBJ2-1,ASSPLWDEQF
TRBV27,TRBJ2-7,ASSPYSGDYEQY